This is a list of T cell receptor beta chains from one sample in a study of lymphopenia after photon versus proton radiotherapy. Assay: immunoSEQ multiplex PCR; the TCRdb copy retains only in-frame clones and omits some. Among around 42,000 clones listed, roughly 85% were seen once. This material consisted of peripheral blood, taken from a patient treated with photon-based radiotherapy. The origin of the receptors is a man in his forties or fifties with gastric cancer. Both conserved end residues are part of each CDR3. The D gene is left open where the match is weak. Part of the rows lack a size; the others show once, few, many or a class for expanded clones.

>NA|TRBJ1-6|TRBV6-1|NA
TGTGCCAGCAGTGATCCCTCCGGGATCAGGTCACCCCTCCACTTT
CASSDPSGIRSPLHF
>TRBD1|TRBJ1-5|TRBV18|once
TGTGCCAGCTCACCCCGCGCACTGACAGGGAAGAGCAATCAGCCCCAGCATTTT
CASSPRALTGKSNQPQHF
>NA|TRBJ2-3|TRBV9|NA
TGTGCCAGCAGCCCCTCGGGAACAGATACGCAGTATTTT
CASSPSGTDTQYF
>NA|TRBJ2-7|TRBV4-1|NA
TGCGCCAGCAGCCCCCCAGACAGACCCTGGAACGAGCAGTACTTC
CASSPPDRPWNEQYF
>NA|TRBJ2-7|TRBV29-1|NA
TGCAGCGTTGAAGATAACGGGGACGAGCAGTACTTC
CSVEDNGDEQYF
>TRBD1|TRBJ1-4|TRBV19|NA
TGTGCCAGTCATCCGGGACAGTTGGATGAAAAACTGTTTTTT
CASHPGQLDEKLFF
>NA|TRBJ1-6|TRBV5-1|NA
TGCGCCAGCAGCTTGCAGGGAAATTCACCCCTCCACTTT
CASSLQGNSPLHF
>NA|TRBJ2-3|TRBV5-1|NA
TGCGCCAGCAGCAGGGAGGGGGGCCGAACAGATACGCAGTATTTT
CASSREGGRTDTQYF
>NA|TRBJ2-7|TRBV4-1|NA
TGCGCCAGCAGCCAAGTCGGTTTGGTGCAGTACTTC
CASSQVGLVQYF
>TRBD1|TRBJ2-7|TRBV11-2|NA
TGTGCCAGCAGCTTAGGGACAGGGGATTCCTCCTACGAGCAGTACTTC
CASSLGTGDSSYEQYF
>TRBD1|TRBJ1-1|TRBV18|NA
TGTGCCAGCTCCACTAGGGGGCTGAACACTGAAGCTTTCTTT
CASSTRGLNTEAFF
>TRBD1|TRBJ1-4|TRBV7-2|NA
TGTGCCAGCAGCTTAGAAGGACAGGTCCCCGAAAAACTGTTTTTT
CASSLEGQVPEKLFF
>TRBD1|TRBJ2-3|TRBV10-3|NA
TGTGCCATCAGACCGGGACAGGGGGAGGATACGCAGTATTTT
CAIRPGQGEDTQYF
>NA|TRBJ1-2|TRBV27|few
TGTGCCAGCACTTCTCAGAGGGGGGCCGGATATGGCTACACCTTC
CASTSQRGAGYGYTF
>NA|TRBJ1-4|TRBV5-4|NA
TGTGCCAGCAGCTTGGACGAGACGGGAAAACTGTTTTTT
CASSLDETGKLFF
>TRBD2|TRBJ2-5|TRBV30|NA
TGTGCCCGGGGAGCGGGGGCTTTTGAGACCCAGTACTTC
CARGAGAFETQYF
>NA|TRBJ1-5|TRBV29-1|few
TGCAGCGTTGGACAGGGCAATCAGCCCCAGCATTTT
CSVGQGNQPQHF
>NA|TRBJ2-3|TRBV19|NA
TGTGCCAGTAGTATAGCGCGGCGAGATACGCAGTATTTT
CASSIARRDTQYF
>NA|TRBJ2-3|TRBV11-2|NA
TGTGCCAGCAGTTTAGGGGGGCCTACATTCACAGATACGCAGTATTTT
CASSLGGPTFTDTQYF
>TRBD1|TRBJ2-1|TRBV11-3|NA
TGTGCCAGCAGCTTAGGGCCGGGACAGGGGAATGCCGCGGATGAGCAGTTCTTC
CASSLGPGQGNAADEQFF
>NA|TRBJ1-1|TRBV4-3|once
TGCGCCAGCAGCCAAGACACGGCGGGGGACACTGAAGCTTTCTTT
CASSQDTAGDTEAFF
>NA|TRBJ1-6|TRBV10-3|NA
TGTGCCATCAGTGAGTCGGAGTCACCCCTCCACTTT
CAISESESPLHF
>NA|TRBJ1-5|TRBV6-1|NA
TGTGCCACGAAAGACCTACAGCCCCAGCATTTT
CATKDLQPQHF
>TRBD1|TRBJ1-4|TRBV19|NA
TGTGCCAGTAGTAAGCCCGGACAGGGGAGTGAAAAACTGTTTTTT
CASSKPGQGSEKLFF
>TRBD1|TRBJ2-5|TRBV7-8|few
TGTGCCAGCAGCTGGGACAGACAACCCCAAGAGACCCAGTACTTC
CASSWDRQPQETQYF
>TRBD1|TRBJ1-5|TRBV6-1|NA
TGTGCCAGCACCAGACAGGGGTTTTATCAGCCCCAGCATTTT
CASTRQGFYQPQHF
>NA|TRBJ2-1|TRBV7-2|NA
TGTGCCAGCAGCGTCCCGGGACTTAAAAATGAGCAGTTCTTC
CASSVPGLKNEQFF
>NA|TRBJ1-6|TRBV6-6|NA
TGTGCCAGCACCCTCTCGAAGGTGGATTCACCCCTCCACTTT
CASTLSKVDSPLHF
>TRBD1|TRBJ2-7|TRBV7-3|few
TGTGCCAGCAGCCGGGACAGGGGGCTCGAGCAGTACTTC
CASSRDRGLEQYF
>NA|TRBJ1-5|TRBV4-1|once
TGCGCCAGCAGCCAAGATCAATATAGCAATCAGCCCCAGCATTTT
CASSQDQYSNQPQHF
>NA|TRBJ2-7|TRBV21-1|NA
TGTGCCAGCAGCATCGCTCCCGGGACAGGGCTCTGTCCGTGTTACGAGCAGTACTTC
CASSIAPGTGLCPCYEQYF
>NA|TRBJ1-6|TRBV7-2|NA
TGTGCCAGCAGCTTATCCCCGAACAGGGAGAATTCACCCCTCCACTTT
CASSLSPNRENSPLHF
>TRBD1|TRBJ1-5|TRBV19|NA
TGTGCCAGTAGTATAACTTGGACAGGAGGGTATCAGCCCCAGCATTTT
CASSITWTGGYQPQHF
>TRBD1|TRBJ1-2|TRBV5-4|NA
TGTGCCAGCAGCTTGATGTTTCAGGGGGCCTATGGCTACACCTTC
CASSLMFQGAYGYTF
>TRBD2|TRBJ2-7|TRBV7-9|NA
TGTGCCAGCAGCTTGCATGGGGGGGTCGAGCAGTACTTC
CASSLHGGVEQYF
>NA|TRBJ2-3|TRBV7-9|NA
TGTGCCAGCAGCGGCCTCTCCGCGGGGGCCACAGATACGCAGTATTTT
CASSGLSAGATDTQYF
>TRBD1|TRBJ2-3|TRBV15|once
TGTGCCACCAGCGGAAGACAGGGACAGGTCACAGATACGCAGTATTTT
CATSGRQGQVTDTQYF
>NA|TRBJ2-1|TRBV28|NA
TGTGCCAGCAGAAGTCGGGGCTACAATGAGCAGTTCTTC
CASRSRGYNEQFF
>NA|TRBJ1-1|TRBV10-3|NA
TGTGCAATCACGGGGGAAGGGTTACTAAGTGCTTTCTTT
CAITGEGLLSAFF
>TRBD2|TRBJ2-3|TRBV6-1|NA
TGTGCCAGCCGCCCGGGGGGGGCGAGCACAGATACGCAGTATTTT
CASRPGGASTDTQYF
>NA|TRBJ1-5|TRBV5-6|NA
TGTGCCAGCAGCTTGGGGGGCAGCCCTACCCTTGTGAATCAGCCCCAGCATTTT
CASSLGGSPTLVNQPQHF
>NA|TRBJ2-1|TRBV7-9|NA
TGTGCCAGCAGCCCGCCTCTGGGGCGGGCTGAGCAGTTCTTC
CASSPPLGRAEQFF
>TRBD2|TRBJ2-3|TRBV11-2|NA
TGTGCCAGCAGCACCCGACTAGCGGTGGGCACAGATACGCAGTATTTT
CASSTRLAVGTDTQYF
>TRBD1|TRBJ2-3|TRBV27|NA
TGTGCCAGCAGCGGGACAGGCATAATCACAGATACGCAGTATTTT
CASSGTGIITDTQYF
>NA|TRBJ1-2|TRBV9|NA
TGTGCCAGCAGCCCGCACGCGACATTTCCTAACTATGGCTACACCTTC
CASSPHATFPNYGYTF
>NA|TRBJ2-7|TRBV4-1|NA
TGCGCCAGCAGCCAAAAAACTGGGAACGAGCAGTACTTC
CASSQKTGNEQYF
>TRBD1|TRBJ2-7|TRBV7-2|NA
TGTGCCAGCAGCTTAAGGACAGGGGGCGGCGAGCAGTACTTC
CASSLRTGGGEQYF
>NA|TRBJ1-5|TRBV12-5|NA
TGTGCTAGTGGCCTGGACCGTAATCAGCCCCAGCATTTT
CASGLDRNQPQHF
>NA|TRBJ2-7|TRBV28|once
TGTGCCAGCAGTTCGAATAGAATGTACGAGCAGTACTTC
CASSSNRMYEQYF
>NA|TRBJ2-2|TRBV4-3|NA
TGCGCCAGCAGCCAAGAATCGGATTCCGGGGAGCTGTTTTTT
CASSQESDSGELFF
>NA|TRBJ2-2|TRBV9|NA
TGTGCCAGCAGCGTATGGGGCATCGGGGAGCTGTTTTTT
CASSVWGIGELFF
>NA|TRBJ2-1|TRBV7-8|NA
TGTGCCAGCAGCTTAGGGGGTGGGGCACAGGACCATGAGCAGTTCTTC
CASSLGGGAQDHEQFF
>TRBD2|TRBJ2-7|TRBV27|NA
TGTGCCAGCAGGACAGCGGGGGGGCCAGCTCACGAGCAGTACTTC
CASRTAGGPAHEQYF
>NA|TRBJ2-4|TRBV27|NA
TGTGCCAGCACCCTTACCCAGTGGATAGCGGAAAAGGGACAAGCCAAAAACATTCAGTACTTC
CASTLTQWIAEKGQAKNIQYF
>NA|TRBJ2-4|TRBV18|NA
TGTGCCAGCTCACCTCATCCCATAGCGATCAGGCAGGGGTTTGCCAAAAACATTCAGTACTTC
CASSPHPIAIRQGFAKNIQYF
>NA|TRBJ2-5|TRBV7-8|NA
TGTGCCAGCAGCGAGAAAGAGACCCAGTACTTC
CASSEKETQYF
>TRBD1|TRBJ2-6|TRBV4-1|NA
TGCGCCAGCAGCCAAGCTAGACAGGGCGCTGGGGCCAACGTCCTGACTTTC
CASSQARQGAGANVLTF
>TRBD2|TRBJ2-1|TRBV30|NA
TGTGCCTGGAGTACCGGGACTAGCGGGGGGACTGAGCAGTTCTTC
CAWSTGTSGGTEQFF